This paragraph reports one T cell receptor (beta chain). What it binds is unknown. Measured with immunoSEQ multiplex PCR; TCRdb has only the in-frame clones, and not every one. Among around 400,000 clones listed, 80% to 95% were seen once. This sample's treatment: some 19 received Ad26.COV2.S at low or high dose, single or two shots; several received placebo; per-sample allocation not given. Samples analyzed were those drawn on day 63 after the first vaccine or placebo injection. This sample is drawn from a study of Ad26.COV2.S vaccination and SARS-CoV-2 variants. General study results and limits: Possible underestimation of total T cell responses by the TCR breadth and depth analyses was noted.

The CDR3 extends over 16 amino acids. With 0 bases removed from V and 6 bases from J, the gap between germline ends came to 17 bases. The germline gives CDR1 LGHDT, CDR2 YNNKEL (reference sequence). The sample in question was peripheral blood, obtained in a trial of Ad26.COV2.S vaccine versus placebo. This chain links TRBV3-1 (or the pseudogene TRBV3-2) with TRBJ1-2; weak D call: TRBD1 (5 bases). The receptor was derived from a person aged 18-65 years who received the Ad26.COV2.S COVID-19 vaccine or a placebo. CDR3 DNA sequence: TGTGCCAGCAGCCAAGATATGGTCGGGGGACTAAATGGCTACACCTTC. It encodes CASSQDMVGGLNGYTF.